The sequence of this TCR beta chain was determined in a study of control samples from healthy donors and cancer patients. TCRdb keeps only in-frame clones here, not all; method: immunoSEQ multiplex PCR. The sample has approximately 140,000 clones, roughly 89% seen once; the top ten hold approximately 10%. This clone was seen a handful of times. This CDR3 is 14 amino acids long. CDR1 and CDR2 (germline): SGHNT, YENEEA. The V and J ends lost 4 bases and 4 bases respectively, with 12 bases between them. Sequenced material: blood. The receptor was isolated from a man under 40 in good health. The chain joins TRBV11-3 to TRBJ2-3; possible D gene TRBD2, 6 bases. The CDR3 protein is CASSSRRDADTQYF. For the CDR3, the DNA is TGTGCCAGCAGCTCAAGGAGGGACGCAGATACGCAGTATTTT.